This entry lists 27 T cell receptor beta chains sequenced from one sample in a study of CD8 T cells in ankylosing spondylitis. Study-wide results and caveats: For ankylosing spondylitis blood, a TCR beta motif of seven to nine highly homologous variants appeared characteristic.

These receptors' antigens are unknown. One entry per CDR3 protein results from TCRdb running MiXCR on the 5' RACE reads. Among over 600,000 distinct CDR3 sequences listed, 19% were seen once. The specimen sequenced was blood, either unsorted or a sorted T cell fraction (not recorded which). The source is a male donor with ankylosing spondylitis.

This clonotype has a handful of counts. The chain has TRBV3-1 and TRBJ2-2; tentative D call: TRBD2 (6 bases). V lost 4 bases to trimming and J lost 4 bases, with 16 bases between them. The CDR3 is 16 residues long. CDR1 and CDR2 (germline): LGHDT, YNNKEL (reference sequence). The CDR3 bases are TGTGCCAGCAGCCCCATCGGGAGCGTCGGCACCGGGGAGCTGTTTTTT. This gives the protein CASSPIGSVGTGELFF.

For the CDR3, the DNA is TGTGCCATCAGTTTAGGACAGATGAACACTGAAGCTTTCTTT. Protein sequence: CAISLGQMNTEAFF. The V call is TRBV10-3, the J call TRBJ1-1; possibly TRBD1 for D (6 bases). Germline V CDR1 and CDR2: ENHRY, SYGVKD. V lost 5 bases, J lost 0 bases, and 10 bases lay in between. CDR3 length equals 14 residues.

This clonotype appeared many times. The J gene is TRBJ2-5, the V gene TRBV20-1; D is possibly TRBD1 or TRBD2 (5 bases each). This CDR3 has 16 amino acids. Germline-derived CDR1 and CDR2 are DFQATT and SNEGSKA (reference sequence). The V end lost 5 bases, the J end lost 5 bases, and 24 bases lay between the germline ends. In DNA, the CDR3 is TGCAGTGCTGCCAGGTTAGGGGACCGATTGCGGGAGACCCAGTACTTC. This encodes CSAARLGDRLRETQYF.

The chain has TRBV20-1 and TRBJ1-2, with D hard to call. The CDR3 is 15 amino acids. The germline CDR1 and CDR2 sequences are DFQATT and SNEGSKA (reference sequence). V lost 6 bases to trimming and J lost 6 bases, with 23 bases between them. The CDR3 DNA sequence: TGCAGTGCGCCCCCATGGAGGTTGGATTTCGATGGCTACACCTTC. It encodes CSAPPWRLDFDGYTF.

There are a few counts of this clonotype. V is TRBV7-2 and J is TRBJ2-3; TRBD2 agrees at 7 bases. CDR3 length equals 17 residues. Germline V gives CDR1 SGHTA, CDR2 FQGNSA. The V segment lost 4 bases and the J segment 7 bases; nucleotides outside the gene matches: 17. In nucleotides, the CDR3 is TGTGCCAGCAGCTCCATTTCATCTGCCCTAGCGGTACATACGCAGTATTTT. Translating it yields CASSSISSALAVHTQYF.

In its sample, this clonotype was seen a few times. The chain carries TRBV11-2 and TRBJ1-1; maybe TRBD1 (5 bases). The V gene lost 3 bases and the J gene lost 3 bases, with 17 bases spanning the gap. The CDR3 sequence is 16 residues long. Germline V lookup: CDR1 SGHAT, CDR2 FQNNGV. CDR3 bases: TGTGCCAGCAGCTTTCCGGGGCTTCCGGCGGACACTGAAGCTTTCTTT. Translated: CASSFPGLPADTEAFF.

V usage is TRBV20-1 and J usage is TRBJ2-2, with TRBD2 as a possible D gene (6 bases). Germline V lookup: CDR1 DFQATT, CDR2 SNEGSKA (reference sequence). Trimming pared 4 bases from V and 2 bases from J, leaving 17 bases between. CDR3 length equals 16 residues. CDR3 sequence: CSAKPLWRGNTGELFF. In DNA form, the CDR3 reads TGCAGTGCTAAACCCCTTTGGCGGGGAAACACCGGGGAGCTGTTTTTT.

The chain joins TRBV6-2 or TRBV6-3 to TRBJ2-1, with 7 bases that match TRBD2. The CDR3 runs 15 residues. CDR1 and CDR2 from the germline V gene are MNHEY and SVGEGT. V trimming: 3 bases; J trimming: 6 bases; junction bases outside the gene matches: 8. The CDR3 bases are TGTGCCAGCAGTTATCTAGCGGACCTATTCAATGAGCAGTTCTTC. It codes for CASSYLADLFNEQFF.

This clonotype was picked up a small number of times. The J gene is TRBJ2-4, the V gene TRBV30; TRBD2 is a possible D gene (6 bases). Trimming removed 1 base at V and 0 bases at J, with 10 bases between. Germline V lookup: CDR1 GTSNPN, CDR2 SVGIG (reference sequence). CDR3 size: 15 residues. The CDR3 here is CAWSDGGLAKNIQYF. CDR3 coding DNA: TGTGCCTGGAGTGACGGGGGACTAGCCAAAAACATTCAGTACTTC. Full variable domain (rest looked up from reference TRBV30 and TRBJ2-4): SQTIHQWPATLVQPVGSPLSLECTVEGTSNPNLYWYRQAAGRGLQLLFYSVGIGQISSEVPQNLSASRPQDRQFILSSKKLLLSDSGFYLCAWSDGGLAKNIQYFGAGTRLSVL.

The V and J genes are TRBV4-2 and TRBJ1-1; possibly TRBD1 for D (5 bases). The CDR3 has 14 amino acids. V lost 3 bases, J lost 4 bases, and 12 bases lay in between. Germline V gene data show CDR1 as LGHNA and CDR2 as YNFKEQ. In DNA form, the CDR3 reads TGTGCCAGCAGCCAGGCTAAGGGGTCCACTGAAGCTTTCTTT. Translating gives CASSQAKGSTEAFF.

This clonotype came up many times. The CDR3 loop reads CASSYSRQGADTEAFF. CDR3 DNA: TGTGCCAGCAGTTACTCGAGGCAGGGGGCGGACACTGAAGCTTTCTTT. The chain uses TRBV6-5 and TRBJ1-1; TRBD1 aligns across 8 bases. The ends lost 0 bases at V and 3 bases at J; junction bases unmatched: 6. The CDR3 spans 16 residues. Looked up from germline, CDR1 is MNHEY and CDR2 is SVGAGI.

The rearrangement joins TRBV5-1 to TRBJ2-7; possible D gene TRBD1, 6 bases. Trimming stripped 0 bases from V and 7 bases from J, with 14 bases between. This CDR3 is built from 14 residues. Per germline, CDR1 SGHRS and CDR2 YFSETQ. DNA of the CDR3: TGCGCCAGCAGCTTGGCAGGGGCGGTTGAGGAGCAGTACTTC. It translates to CASSLAGAVEEQYF. The complete variable domain, with remaining parts taken from reference TRBV5-1 and TRBJ2-7, reads KAGVTQTPRYLIKTRGQQVTLSCSPISGHRSVSWYQQTPGQGLQFLFEYFSETQRNKGNFPGRFSGRQFSNSRSEMNVSTLELGDSALYLCASSLAGAVEEQYFGPGTRLTVT.

The table lists this clonotype with a few counts. The rearrangement links TRBV11-2 to TRBJ2-7; no reliable D call. The V end lost 4 bases, the J end lost 2 bases, and 9 bases lay between the germline ends. Per the germline V gene, CDR1 is SGHAT and CDR2 is FQNNGV. The CDR3 is 13 amino acids. The CDR3 nucleotides are TGTGCCAGCAGCTCCTCTTTCCCCTACGAGCAGTACTTC. Protein: CASSSSFPYEQYF. Filled out from reference TRBV11-2 and TRBJ2-7, the complete variable domain reads EAGVAQSPRYKIIEKRQSVAFWCNPISGHATLYWYQQILGQGPKLLIQFQNNGVVDDSQLPKDRFSAERLKGVDSTLKIQPAKLEDSAVYLCASSSSFPYEQYFGPGTRLTVT.

This chain links TRBV7-9 with TRBJ1-1, with D maybe TRBD1 (5 bases). Per the germline V gene, CDR1 is SEHNR and CDR2 is FQNEAQ (reference sequence). Trimming left V 5 bases short and J 0 bases short, with 10 bases between. This CDR3 is built from 14 residues. Here the CDR3 DNA reads TGTGCCAGCAGCCCGGGACCGTTGAACACTGAAGCTTTCTTT. This translates into CASSPGPLNTEAFF.

The chain combines TRBV7-9 with TRBJ2-5; 7 positions agree with TRBD2. Trimming at V came to 0 bases and at J to 2 bases, leaving 3 bases not matched to a gene. The CDR3 has 15 residues. CDR1 and CDR2 from the germline V gene are SEHNR and FQNEAQ (reference sequence). CDR3 nucleotide sequence: TGTGCCAGCAGCTTAGCGGGACTACTACAAGAGACCCAGTACTTC. It translates to CASSLAGLLQETQYF.

The chain uses TRBV12-3 or TRBV12-4 and TRBJ2-7; 7 bases are shared with TRBD1. The V gene end was trimmed by 6 bases and the J gene end by 2 bases; junction bases not matched to a gene: 7. The CDR3 length is 14 residues. The CDR3 here is CASSPQGTAYEQYF. For the CDR3, the DNA is TGTGCCAGCAGCCCCCAGGGGACAGCCTACGAGCAGTACTTC.

This clonotype was seen only a few times. The V gene is TRBV5-1, the J gene TRBJ2-2; TRBD1 matches at 7 bases. The germline gives CDR1 SGHRS, CDR2 YFSETQ. Trimming took 1 base from V and 6 from J; bases not matched to a gene: 6. There are 15 residues in the CDR3. CDR3 sequence: CASSLPTGYAGELFF. For the CDR3, the DNA is TGCGCCAGCAGCTTGCCGACAGGGTATGCCGGGGAGCTGTTTTTT.

In this sample, this clonotype turned up a few times. One end of the junction does not line up with germline, which may come from a read error. This chain connects TRBV7-2 to TRBJ2-3, with D tentatively TRBD2 (5 bases). Germline V CDR1 and CDR2: SGHTA, FQGNSA. The CDR3 has 13 amino acids. The CDR3 bases are TGTGCCAGCAGCCGGTCTAGCATAGATACGCAGTATTTT. Protein: CASSRSSIDTQYF.

This clonotype has just a few counts. V and J are TRBV28 and TRBJ2-2, with D uncertain. V dropped 1 base and J dropped 2 bases, with 14 bases sitting between them. This CDR3 contains 17 residues. Germline V gene sequence: CDR1 MDHEN, CDR2 SYDVKM. CDR3 amino acids: CASSLSEESPNTGELFF. CDR3 in DNA: TGTGCCAGCAGTTTATCTGAGGAAAGCCCCAACACCGGGGAGCTGTTTTTT.

This chain links TRBV12-3 or TRBV12-4 with TRBJ2-1; D possibly corresponds to TRBD2 (5 bases). The CDR3 spans 11 residues. V lost 7 bases to trimming and J lost 14 bases, with 15 bases between them. The CDR3 coding sequence is TGTGCCAGCACAGAGGGCCGAGTCGAGTTCTTC. Its translation is CASTEGRVEFF.

This chain uses TRBV5-1 with TRBJ2-3, with D tentatively TRBD1 or TRBD2 (6 bases each). Trimming shortened V by 4 bases and J by 3 bases, and 21 bases separated the two germline ends. CDR1 SGHRS and CDR2 YFSETQ come from the germline V gene. CDR3 length equals 17 residues. CDR3 amino acids: CASSVGHSDGLTDTQYF. CDR3 DNA sequence: TGCGCCAGCAGCGTGGGACACTCAGACGGACTAACAGATACGCAGTATTTT. The entire variable domain, with the rest obtained from reference TRBV5-1 and TRBJ2-3, is as follows: KAGVTQTPRYLIKTRGQQVTLSCSPISGHRSVSWYQQTPGQGLQFLFEYFSETQRNKGNFPGRFSGRQFSNSRSEMNVSTLELGDSALYLCASSVGHSDGLTDTQYFGPGTRLTVL.

A few counts support this clonotype. This chain joins TRBV7-2 and TRBJ2-7; D is undetermined. The CDR3 runs to 13 residues. Trimming stripped 1 base from V and 9 bases from J, with 13 bases between. Looked up from germline, CDR1 is SGHTA and CDR2 is FQGNSA. The CDR3 reads CASSLGRESPQYF. The CDR3 DNA reads TGTGCCAGCAGCTTAGGAAGGGAATCCCCGCAGTACTTC.

There are many counts of this clonotype. The CDR3 nucleotides read TGTGCCAGCAGCCCAGGATCTTCTACTGAAGCTTTCTTT. Protein product: CASSPGSSTEAFF. The chain employs TRBV7-9 and TRBJ1-1; no reliable D call. Germline lookup yields CDR1 SEHNR and CDR2 FQNEAQ (reference sequence). The germline V and J ends were trimmed by 5 bases and 5 bases, with 12 bases remaining between them. The CDR3 spans 13 residues.

This clonotype has only a few counts. The rearrangement uses TRBV9 and TRBJ1-2, with D unclear. This CDR3 has 15 amino acids. Germline V gives CDR1 SGDLS, CDR2 YYNGEE. Trimming removed 3 bases at V and 7 bases at J, with 19 bases between. In DNA form, the CDR3 reads TGTGCCAGCAGCGCGCGAGAGAAGAATCGGGGTGGCTACACCTTC. Translated: CASSAREKNRGGYTF.

The V call is TRBV5-1, the J call TRBJ1-2, with unresolved D. Germline loops: CDR1 SGHRS, CDR2 YFSETQ. Trimming removed 0 bases at V and 3 bases at J, with 12 bases between. This CDR3 spans 15 amino acids. The CDR3, as DNA: TGCGCCAGCAGCTTGGGTACAACGAGGGACTATGGCTACACCTTC. Protein: CASSLGTTRDYGYTF.

The chain has TRBV4-1 and TRBJ2-5; D gene ambiguous. This CDR3 contains 13 residues. In germline, CDR1 is MGHRA, CDR2 YSYEKL. The V end lost 0 bases, the J end lost 4 bases, and 6 bases lay between the germline ends. This chain's CDR3 is CASSQDYSETQYF. The CDR3, as DNA: TGCGCCAGCAGCCAAGACTATTCAGAGACCCAGTACTTC.

The V and J genes are TRBV29-1 and TRBJ2-1; D gene ambiguous. The CDR3 totals 13 residues. Between the trimmed V and J ends, which lost 6 bases and 9 bases, there was a span of 18 bases. Germline CDR1 is SQVTM and CDR2 is ANQGSEA. The CDR3 protein is CSVAPLRWAEQFF. The CDR3 coding sequence is TGCAGCGTAGCCCCACTCCGATGGGCTGAGCAGTTCTTC.